The rows below give T cell receptor beta chains drawn from one sample of a study of molecular identifiers for immune sequencing clone quantification. TCRdb reprocessed the PCR reads with MiXCR, giving one entry per CDR3 protein. The sample lists around 460,000 distinct CDR3 sequences, 20% to 25% occurring once. Material for sequencing was naive CD8+ T cells from blood, with Jurkat cell RNA spiked in. These receptors came from a human donor in good health. Some libraries in this study had Jurkat cell RNA spiked in. Both conserved end residues are part of each CDR3. The D gene is left open where the match is weak. Clone size is stated in some rows and not others, as once, few, many or a class when expanded.

TGTGCCAGCAGCGTAGTGGGAGGTGACACCGGGGAGCTGTTTTTT,CASSVVGGDTGELFF,15,TRBJ2-2,TRBV9,.,.
TGTGCCAGCAGCCCTACTACCGGGGGGTCCGAGCAGTACTTC,CASSPTTGGSEQYF,14,TRBJ2-7,TRBV7-9,many,TRBD2
TGCGCCAGCAGCCAAGTCGAAGATACTAACTATGGCTACACCTTC,CASSQVEDTNYGYTF,15,TRBJ1-2,TRBV4-3,many,.
TGCGCCAGCAGCCAAGTTCCGGGAGCGACCAATGAGCAGTTCTTC,CASSQVPGATNEQFF,15,TRBJ2-1,TRBV4-1,many,.
TGCAGTGTAATGGGGGCAACTAATGAAAAACTGTTTTTT,CSVMGATNEKLFF,13,TRBJ1-4,TRBV20-1,many,.
TGTGCCAGCACCCCCGGGACTAGCGGGAGGGCCGTCTCAGATACGCAGTATTTT,CASTPGTSGRAVSDTQYF,18,TRBJ2-3,TRBV27,many,TRBD2
TGTGCCAGCAGTTTCGGGTCTGGGCTCGAGCAGTTCTTC,CASSFGSGLEQFF,13,TRBJ2-1,TRBV27,few,.
TGTGCCTGGAGTGTTACCGGGACAGGCGACACTGAAGCTTTCTTT,CAWSVTGTGDTEAFF,15,TRBJ1-1,TRBV30,many,TRBD1
TGTGCCAGCAGCTTAGTAGGTGGTACGGGTTCTGGAAACACCATATATTTT,CASSLVGGTGSGNTIYF,17,TRBJ1-3,TRBV7-8,many,.
TGTGCCAGCAGCCAAACTACAGGGCTGGAGACCCAGTACTTC,CASSQTTGLETQYF,14,TRBJ2-5,TRBV3-1,few,.